A selection of T cell receptor beta chains follows, all from one sample in a study of identical twins. One entry per CDR3 protein results from TCRdb running MiXCR on the 5' RACE reads. In the table there are 200,000 to 250,000 distinct CDR3 sequences, 6.5% of which are singletons. The same sample was also studied in work on T cells expressing NK-cell markers.

What was sequenced was CD8+ T cells sorted from blood. Receptors were obtained from a woman under 30 in good health. Each CDR3 is given with its conserved first and last residue. A D gene is named only where the DNA matches it firmly. Where a row states a size, it is once, few, many or the class of an expanded clone; other rows omit it.

abundance	v_gene	j_gene	d_gene	CDR3nt	CDR3aa
.	TRBV2	TRBJ2-1	TRBD2	TGTGCCAGCAGTGAACGAGCGGGGGGGCTCTACAATGAGCAGTTCTTC	CASSERAGGLYNEQFF
.	TRBV20-1	TRBJ1-5	.	TGCAGTGCTAGATCTGGGGCCATTCAGCCCCAGCATTTT	CSARSGAIQPQHF
few	TRBV7-9	TRBJ1-5	TRBD1	TGTGCCAGCAGCGGCAGACAGGGGAATCAGCCCCAGCATTTT	CASSGRQGNQPQHF
few	TRBV28	TRBJ1-1	TRBD1	TGTGCCAGCAGTCCTGACAGGGGGCGCGTGCCGACCGCTTTCTTT	CASSPDRGRVPTAFF
many	TRBV12-5	TRBJ1-1	.	TGTGCTAGTGGTTTGGCCGGAGGGACTGCTGAAGCTTTCTTT	CASGLAGGTAEAFF
.	TRBV27	TRBJ2-2	TRBD1	TGTGCCAGCAGTTCGGCGACAGGGAGCTACACCGGGGAGCTGTTTTTT	CASSSATGSYTGELFF
.	TRBV7-9	TRBJ1-4	.	TGTGCCAGCAGCTTAGGAGGGAAGGAAAAACTGTTTTTT	CASSLGGKEKLFF
few	TRBV29-1	TRBJ2-3	.	TGCAGCGTTGGACTGGAGGGCCAATTCACAGATACGCAGTATTTT	CSVGLEGQFTDTQYF
many	TRBV5-1	TRBJ2-2	TRBD1	TGCGCCAGCAGCGACCGGACAGGGGCCGGGGAGCTGTTTTTT	CASSDRTGAGELFF
.	TRBV27	TRBJ1-1	TRBD1	TGTGCCAGCAGTTCCTACAGGGGAGACACTGAAGCTTTCTTT	CASSSYRGDTEAFF
few	TRBV9	TRBJ1-1	.	TGTGCCAGCAGGAGGTATTTAGGGGAGATGAACACTGAAGCTTTCTTT	CASRRYLGEMNTEAFF
few	TRBV14	TRBJ1-2	.	TGTGCCAGCAGCCAAGCAGGACACTATGGCTACACCTTC	CASSQAGHYGYTF
.	TRBV29-1	TRBJ2-5	.	TGCAGCGTTGAAGATCCGGCAGGAGGAGAGACCCAGTACTTC	CSVEDPAGGETQYF
many	TRBV25-1	TRBJ2-7	.	TGTGCCAGCAGTGAAGGTCCCTACGAGCAGTACTTC	CASSEGPYEQYF
.	TRBV5-1	TRBJ1-2	TRBD1	TGCGCCAGCAGCTTGGCCCAGGGGGCGCTGAATGGCTACACCTTC	CASSLAQGALNGYTF
many	TRBV12-3/TRBV12-4	TRBJ2-7	.	TGTGCCAGCAGTTTAACCCTAACCGAGCAGTACTTC	CASSLTLTEQYF
few	TRBV10-3	TRBJ2-1	.	TGTGCCATCAGTGAGCCAAGATTACAGGGTTTGAATGAGCAGTTCTTC	CAISEPRLQGLNEQFF
.	TRBV6-1	TRBJ2-7	.	TGTGCCAGCAGCCCCACGCTGACGGTTCCTCTCTACGAGCAGTACTTC	CASSPTLTVPLYEQYF
few	TRBV27	TRBJ1-5	TRBD1	TGTGCCAGCAGCACCCGACAGGGGGGGAATCAGCCCCAGCATTTT	CASSTRQGGNQPQHF
.	TRBV25-1	TRBJ1-1	.	TGTGCCAGCAGTGAATATATTGAGGGAAAGGGCACTGAAGCTTTCTTT	CASSEYIEGKGTEAFF
.	TRBV7-9	TRBJ1-2	.	TGTGCCAGCAGCTCCGAGACGGCGAACTATGGCTACACCTTC	CASSSETANYGYTF
many	TRBV4-1	TRBJ1-1	.	TGCGCCAGCAGCCCAGACCCCCGGGGCCCGAGGGCTTTCTTT	CASSPDPRGPRAFF
many	TRBV3-1	TRBJ2-3	.	TGTGCCAGCAGCCAAGCAGATACGCAGTATTTT	CASSQADTQYF
many	TRBV5-1	TRBJ2-3	TRBD1	TGCGCCAGCAGCCCAACGACAGGGATGGCAGATACGCAGTATTTT	CASSPTTGMADTQYF
few	TRBV6-1	TRBJ1-1	.	TGTGCCAGCAGCGAATTAGGGACTGTCCAAGCTTTCTTT	CASSELGTVQAFF
many	TRBV12-3/TRBV12-4	TRBJ2-1	.	TGTGCCAGCAGTTTAAAAATCCATGAGCAGTTCTTC	CASSLKIHEQFF
many	TRBV7-9	TRBJ1-2	.	TGTGCCAGCAGCCTCGAAACGGGGGGCGGCTACACCTTC	CASSLETGGGYTF
few	TRBV27	TRBJ1-5	TRBD1	TGTGCCAGCAGCCGGACAGGGACCAATCAGCCCCAGCATTTT	CASSRTGTNQPQHF
many	TRBV6-5	TRBJ2-3	TRBD1	TGTGCCAGCAGTTACTCGGTCCTGACAGGGGCGACAGATACGCAGTATTTT	CASSYSVLTGATDTQYF
.	TRBV27	TRBJ2-7	.	TGTGCCAGCATACGTTACGGATCCTACGAGCAGTACTTC	CASIRYGSYEQYF
few	TRBV9	TRBJ1-2	.	TGTGCCAGCAGCGTAGATCAGGGGAGACGCACCTTC	CASSVDQGRRTF
.	TRBV6-5	TRBJ2-7	TRBD1	TGTGCCAGCAGTTACTCGGGGACAGGGGACATCGAGCAGTACTTC	CASSYSGTGDIEQYF
.	TRBV19	TRBJ2-7	.	TGTGCCAGTAGGTTTCGCGGGTCCTACGAGCAGTACTTC	CASRFRGSYEQYF
few	TRBV15	TRBJ2-1	.	TGTGCCACCCAGTTCGCAGGGGACTCCTACAATGAGCAGTTCTTC	CATQFAGDSYNEQFF
few	TRBV30	TRBJ1-5	.	TGTGCCTGGAGTGTAGGGGGGAATCAGCCCCAGCATTTT	CAWSVGGNQPQHF
few	TRBV7-3	TRBJ2-3	TRBD2	TGTGCCAGCAGCTTAGTCGCTAGCGGGGCTACAGATACGCAGTATTTT	CASSLVASGATDTQYF
.	TRBV27	TRBJ2-1	.	TGTGCCAGCAGTCCCCGGAATCGTGTCGGGGATTGGGGGACCGATGAGCAGTTCTTC	CASSPRNRVGDWGTDEQFF
.	TRBV4-1	TRBJ1-2	.	TGCGCCAGCAGCCCACCCAGGGTGGACTATGGCTACACCTTC	CASSPPRVDYGYTF
few	TRBV4-3	TRBJ1-1	TRBD1	TGCGCCAGCAGCCCCTCCCGGGACAGGGAAGCTTTCTTT	CASSPSRDREAFF
many	TRBV6-2/TRBV6-3	TRBJ2-1	TRBD2	TGTGCCAGCATGAGGGACTACTCCTACAATGAGCAGTTCTTC	CASMRDYSYNEQFF
.	TRBV27	TRBJ2-7	.	TGTGCCAGCAGGATAACTAGCCGATACTACGAGCAGTACTTC	CASRITSRYYEQYF
few	TRBV27	TRBJ1-2	.	TGTGCCAGCAGTTCGGACCCTAGCGGGAGCTATGGCTACACCTTC	CASSSDPSGSYGYTF
many	TRBV29-1	TRBJ2-1	TRBD2	TGCAGCGTTGTCCCGACTAGCGGGAGTGGTAATGAGCAGTTCTTC	CSVVPTSGSGNEQFF
many	TRBV13	TRBJ2-1	.	TGTGCCAGCAGCCCTCTAGCATCCGAGCAGTTCTTC	CASSPLASEQFF
few	TRBV2	TRBJ1-5	.	TGTGCCAGTAGGAGGGGCCTTGATAGCAATCAGCCCCAGCATTTT	CASRRGLDSNQPQHF
few	TRBV19	TRBJ2-7	TRBD1	TGTGCCAGTAGTATTGGGGGACAGGGGACACTCTACGAGCAGTACTTC	CASSIGGQGTLYEQYF
.	TRBV7-9	TRBJ2-3	.	TGTGCCAGCAGCCGCCCGTCCGGGCTTGGCACAGATACGCAGTATTTT	CASSRPSGLGTDTQYF
many	TRBV9	TRBJ2-6	TRBD1	TGTGCCAGCAGCGTACCCCGGGGACAGGGGAGAGGGGCCAACGTCCTGACTTTC	CASSVPRGQGRGANVLTF
few	TRBV7-2	TRBJ1-1	TRBD1	TGTGCCAGCACCCATAACAGGGGCACTGAAGCTTTCTTT	CASTHNRGTEAFF
.	TRBV2	TRBJ2-3	TRBD2	TGTGCCAGCAATGTTTTAGCGGGGGCGGGGACAGATACGCAGTATTTT	CASNVLAGAGTDTQYF